This entry is about one TCR beta chain. Its antigen remains unknown. These data come from a study of CD8 T cells in ankylosing spondylitis. V gave up 1 base and J gave up 0 bases, with 9 bases separating them. The CDR3 extends over 16 amino acids. Germline CDR1 is SGHTA and CDR2 is FQGTGA. MiXCR, run by TCRdb on the 5' RACE reads, gives a single entry per CDR3 protein. Here the sample spans approximately 300,000 distinct CDR3 sequences, approximately 20% being singletons. Study-wide findings and caveats: Ankylosing spondylitis blood appeared to be characterized by a TCR beta motif of roughly eight highly homologous variants. There were earlier reports of some motif variants in reactive arthritis synovial fluid and blood.

The sequence came from a male donor with ankylosing spondylitis or in good health (not recorded which). The genes are TRBV7-3 and TRBJ2-2, with a tentative D call TRBD1 (5 bases). The material sequenced was blood, either unsorted or a sorted T cell fraction (not recorded which). DNA of the CDR3: TGTGCCAGCAGCTTAAGGGCAGGGCCGAACACCGGGGAGCTGTTTTTT. Translated, it gives CASSLRAGPNTGELFF.